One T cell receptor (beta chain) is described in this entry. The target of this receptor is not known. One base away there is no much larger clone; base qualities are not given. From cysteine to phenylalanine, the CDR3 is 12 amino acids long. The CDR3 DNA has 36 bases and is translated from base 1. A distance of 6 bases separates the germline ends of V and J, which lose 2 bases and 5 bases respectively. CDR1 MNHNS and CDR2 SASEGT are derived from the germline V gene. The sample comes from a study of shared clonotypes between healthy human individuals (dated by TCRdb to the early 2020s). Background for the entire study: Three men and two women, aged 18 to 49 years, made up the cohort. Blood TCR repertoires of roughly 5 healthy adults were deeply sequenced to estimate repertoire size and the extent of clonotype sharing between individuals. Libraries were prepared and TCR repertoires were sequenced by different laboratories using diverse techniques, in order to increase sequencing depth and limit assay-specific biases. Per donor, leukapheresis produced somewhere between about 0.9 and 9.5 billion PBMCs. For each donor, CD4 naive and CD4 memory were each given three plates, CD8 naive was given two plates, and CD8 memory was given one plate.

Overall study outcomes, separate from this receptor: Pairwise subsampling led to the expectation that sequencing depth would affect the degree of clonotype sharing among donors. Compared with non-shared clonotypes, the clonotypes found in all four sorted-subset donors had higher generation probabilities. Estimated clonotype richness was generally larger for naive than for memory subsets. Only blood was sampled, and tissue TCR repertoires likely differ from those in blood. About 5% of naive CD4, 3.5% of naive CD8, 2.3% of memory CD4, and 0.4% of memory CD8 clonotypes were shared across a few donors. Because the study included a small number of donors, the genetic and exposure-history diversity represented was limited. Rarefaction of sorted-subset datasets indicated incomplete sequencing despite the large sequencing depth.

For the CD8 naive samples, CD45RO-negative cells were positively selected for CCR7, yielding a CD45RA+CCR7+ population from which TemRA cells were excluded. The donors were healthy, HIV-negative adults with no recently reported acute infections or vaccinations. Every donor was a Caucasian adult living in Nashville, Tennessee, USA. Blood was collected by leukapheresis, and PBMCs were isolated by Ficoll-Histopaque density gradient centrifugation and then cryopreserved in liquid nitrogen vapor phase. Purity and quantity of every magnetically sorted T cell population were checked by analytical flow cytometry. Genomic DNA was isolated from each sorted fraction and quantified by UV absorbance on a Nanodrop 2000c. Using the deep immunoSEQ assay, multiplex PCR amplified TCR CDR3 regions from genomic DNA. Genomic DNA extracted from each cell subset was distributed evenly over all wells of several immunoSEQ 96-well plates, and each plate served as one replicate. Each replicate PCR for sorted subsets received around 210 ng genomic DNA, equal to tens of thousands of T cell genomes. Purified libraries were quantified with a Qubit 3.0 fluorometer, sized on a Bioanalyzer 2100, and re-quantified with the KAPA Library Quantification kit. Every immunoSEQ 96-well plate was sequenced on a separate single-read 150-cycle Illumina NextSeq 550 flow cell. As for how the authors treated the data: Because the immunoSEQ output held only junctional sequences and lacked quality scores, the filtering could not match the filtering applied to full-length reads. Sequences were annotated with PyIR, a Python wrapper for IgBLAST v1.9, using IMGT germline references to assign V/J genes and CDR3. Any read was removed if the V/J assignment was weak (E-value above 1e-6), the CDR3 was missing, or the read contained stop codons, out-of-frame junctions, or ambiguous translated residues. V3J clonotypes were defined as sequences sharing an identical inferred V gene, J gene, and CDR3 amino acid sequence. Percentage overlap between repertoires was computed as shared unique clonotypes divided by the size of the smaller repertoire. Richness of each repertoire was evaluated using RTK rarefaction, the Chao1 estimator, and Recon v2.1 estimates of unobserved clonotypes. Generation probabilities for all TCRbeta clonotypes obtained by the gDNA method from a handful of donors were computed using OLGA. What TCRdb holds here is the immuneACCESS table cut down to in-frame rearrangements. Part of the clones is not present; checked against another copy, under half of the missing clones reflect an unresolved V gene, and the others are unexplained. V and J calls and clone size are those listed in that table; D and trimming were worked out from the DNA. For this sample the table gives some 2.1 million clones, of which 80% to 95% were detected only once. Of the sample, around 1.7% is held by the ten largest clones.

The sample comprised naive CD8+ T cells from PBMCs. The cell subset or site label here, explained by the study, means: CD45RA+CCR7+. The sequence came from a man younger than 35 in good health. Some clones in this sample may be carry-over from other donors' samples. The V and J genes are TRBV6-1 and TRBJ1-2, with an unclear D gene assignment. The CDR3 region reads CASSELGYGYTF. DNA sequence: TGTGCCAGCAGTGAATTGGGGTATGGCTACACCTTC.